This section outlines one TCR beta chain sequence together with its context. The data are from a study of CD8 T cells in ankylosing spondylitis. TCRdb re-derived calls from the 5' RACE reads in MiXCR, one entry per CDR3 protein. The repertoire has 350,000 to 400,000 distinct CDR3 sequences, roughly 20% of them found once; the top ten carry roughly 13%. Sequenced input: blood, either unsorted or a sorted T cell fraction (not recorded which). The receptor was derived from a male donor with ankylosing spondylitis or in good health (not recorded which).

The CDR3 loop is CAWSVYSGETQYF. CDR3 DNA sequence: TGTGCCTGGAGTGTATACTCCGGGGAGACCCAGTACTTC. The chain is built from TRBV30 and TRBJ2-5, with D unresolved. CDR1 GTSNPN and CDR2 SVGIG come from the germline V gene (reference sequence). V was shortened by 0 bases and J by 5 bases, with 10 bases between the two germline ends. This CDR3 region has 13 residues.